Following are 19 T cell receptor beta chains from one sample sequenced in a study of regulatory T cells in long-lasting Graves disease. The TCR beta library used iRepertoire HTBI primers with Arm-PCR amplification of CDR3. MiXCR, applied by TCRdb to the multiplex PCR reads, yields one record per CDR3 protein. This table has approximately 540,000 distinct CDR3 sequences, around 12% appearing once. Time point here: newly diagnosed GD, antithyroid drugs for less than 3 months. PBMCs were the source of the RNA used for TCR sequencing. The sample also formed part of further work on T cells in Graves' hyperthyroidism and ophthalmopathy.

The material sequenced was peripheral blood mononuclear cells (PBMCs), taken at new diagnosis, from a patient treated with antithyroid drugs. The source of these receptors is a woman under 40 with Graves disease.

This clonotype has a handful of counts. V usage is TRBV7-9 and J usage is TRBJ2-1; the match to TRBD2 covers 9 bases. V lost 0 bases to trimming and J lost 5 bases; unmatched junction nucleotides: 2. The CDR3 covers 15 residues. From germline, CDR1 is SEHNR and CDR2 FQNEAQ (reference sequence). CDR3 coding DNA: TGTGCCAGCAGCTTAGCTCTAGCGGGGAACAATGAGCAGTTCTTC. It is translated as CASSLALAGNNEQFF.

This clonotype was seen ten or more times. CDR3 protein: CASSLTSVNTEAFF. CDR3 sequence (DNA): TGTGCCAGCAGCTTGACGTCGGTGAACACTGAAGCTTTCTTT. The chain has TRBV6-1 and TRBJ1-1; D not resolved. CDR1 and CDR2 (germline): MNHNS, SASEGT. The V and J ends lost 6 bases and 0 bases respectively, with 11 bases between them. This CDR3 comprises 14 residues.

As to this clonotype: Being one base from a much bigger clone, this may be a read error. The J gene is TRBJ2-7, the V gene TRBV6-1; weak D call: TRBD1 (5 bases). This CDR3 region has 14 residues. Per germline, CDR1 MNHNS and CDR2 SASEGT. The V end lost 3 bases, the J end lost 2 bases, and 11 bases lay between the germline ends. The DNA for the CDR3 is TGTGCCAGCAGTGAGTCGAACAGGCCCTACGAGCAGTACTTC. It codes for CASSESNRPYEQYF.

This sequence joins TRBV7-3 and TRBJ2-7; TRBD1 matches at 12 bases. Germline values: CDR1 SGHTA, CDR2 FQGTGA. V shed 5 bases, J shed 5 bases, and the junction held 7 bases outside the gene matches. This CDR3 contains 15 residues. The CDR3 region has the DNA TGTGCCAGCAGCCGAACCGGGACAGGGGGCGACGAGCAGTACTTC. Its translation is CASSRTGTGGDEQYF.

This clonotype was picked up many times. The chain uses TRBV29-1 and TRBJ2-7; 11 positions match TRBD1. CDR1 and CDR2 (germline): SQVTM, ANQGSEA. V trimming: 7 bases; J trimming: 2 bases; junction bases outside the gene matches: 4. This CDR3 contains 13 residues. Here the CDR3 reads CSARGQGAYEQYF. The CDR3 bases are TGCAGCGCGAGGGGACAGGGGGCCTACGAGCAGTACTTC.

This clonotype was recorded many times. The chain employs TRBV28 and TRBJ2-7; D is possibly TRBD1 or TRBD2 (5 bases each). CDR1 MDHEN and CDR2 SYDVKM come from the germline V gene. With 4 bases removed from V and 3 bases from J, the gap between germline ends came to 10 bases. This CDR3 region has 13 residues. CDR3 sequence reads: CASSSGTDYEQYF. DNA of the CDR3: TGTGCCAGCAGTTCCGGGACGGACTACGAGCAGTACTTC.

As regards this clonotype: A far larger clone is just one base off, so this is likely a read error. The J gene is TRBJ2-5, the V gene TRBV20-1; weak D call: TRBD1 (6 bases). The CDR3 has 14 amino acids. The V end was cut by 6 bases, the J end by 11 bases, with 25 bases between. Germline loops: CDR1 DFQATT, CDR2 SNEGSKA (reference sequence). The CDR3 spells CSAEGQNSYNEQYF. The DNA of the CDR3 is TGCAGTGCAGAAGGACAGAACTCCTACAATGAGCAGTACTTC.

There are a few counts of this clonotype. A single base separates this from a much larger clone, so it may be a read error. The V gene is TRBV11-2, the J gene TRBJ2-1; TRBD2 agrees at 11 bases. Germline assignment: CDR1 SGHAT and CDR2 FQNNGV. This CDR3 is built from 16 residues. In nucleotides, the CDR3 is TGTGCCAGCAGCAGAGTCCGACTAGCGGGATACAATGAGCAGTTATTC. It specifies CASSRVRLAGYNEQLF.

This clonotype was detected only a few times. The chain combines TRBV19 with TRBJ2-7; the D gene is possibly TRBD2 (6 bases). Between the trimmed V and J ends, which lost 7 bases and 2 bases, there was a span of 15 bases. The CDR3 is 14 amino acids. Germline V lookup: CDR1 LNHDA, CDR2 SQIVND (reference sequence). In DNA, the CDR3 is TGTGCCAGTAACGCCGGGGGATCCCCCTACGAGCAGTACTTC. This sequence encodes CASNAGGSPYEQYF. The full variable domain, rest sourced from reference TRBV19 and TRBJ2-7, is DGGITQSPKYLFRKEGQNVTLSCEQNLNHDAMYWYRQDPGQGLRLIYYSQIVNDFQKGDIAEGYSVSREKKESFPLTVTSAQKNPTAFYLCASNAGGSPYEQYFGPGTRLTVT.

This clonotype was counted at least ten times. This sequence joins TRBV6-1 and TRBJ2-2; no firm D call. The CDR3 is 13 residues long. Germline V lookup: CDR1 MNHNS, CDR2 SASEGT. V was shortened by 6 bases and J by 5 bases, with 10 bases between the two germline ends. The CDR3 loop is CASSGKGTGELFF. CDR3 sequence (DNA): TGTGCCAGCAGCGGAAAGGGAACCGGGGAGCTGTTTTTT.

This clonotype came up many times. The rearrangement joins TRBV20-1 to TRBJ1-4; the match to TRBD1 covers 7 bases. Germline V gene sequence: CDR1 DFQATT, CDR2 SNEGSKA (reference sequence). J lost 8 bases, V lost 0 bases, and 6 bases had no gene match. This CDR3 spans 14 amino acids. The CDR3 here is CSARDEGAGEKLFF. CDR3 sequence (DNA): TGCAGTGCTAGAGATGAGGGGGCGGGCGAAAAACTGTTTTTT.

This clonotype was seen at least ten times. The CDR3 is CASSLGSAETQYF. DNA of the CDR3: TGTGCCAGCAGTTTAGGTAGCGCGGAGACCCAGTACTTC. This chain uses TRBV28 with TRBJ2-5, with a tentative D call TRBD2 (5 bases). V was clipped by 2 bases and J by 5 bases, with 9 bases between them. Germline CDR1 MDHEN, CDR2 SYDVKM. The CDR3 length is 13 residues.

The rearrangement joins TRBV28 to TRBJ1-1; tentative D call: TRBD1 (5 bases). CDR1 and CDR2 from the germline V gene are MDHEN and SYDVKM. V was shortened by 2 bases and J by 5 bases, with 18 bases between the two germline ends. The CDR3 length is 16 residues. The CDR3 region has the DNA TGTGCCAGCAGTTTAGCGGGGGGAGGATTTTTTACTGAAGCTTTCTTT. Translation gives CASSLAGGGFFTEAFF.

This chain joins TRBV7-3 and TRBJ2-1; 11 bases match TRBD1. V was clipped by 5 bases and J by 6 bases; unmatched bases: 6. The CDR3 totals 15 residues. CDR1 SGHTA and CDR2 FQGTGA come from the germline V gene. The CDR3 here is CASSVGQGAGNEQFF. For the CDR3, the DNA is TGTGCCAGCAGCGTAGGACAGGGGGCAGGCAATGAGCAGTTCTTC.

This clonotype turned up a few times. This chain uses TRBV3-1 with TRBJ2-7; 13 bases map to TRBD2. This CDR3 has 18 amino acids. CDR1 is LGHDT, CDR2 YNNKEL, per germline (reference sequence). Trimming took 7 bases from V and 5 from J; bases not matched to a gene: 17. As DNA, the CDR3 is TGTGCCAGCACCCACACGAGGACTAGCGGGAGTGGGGTGCACGAGCAGTACTTC. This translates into CASTHTRTSGSGVHEQYF.

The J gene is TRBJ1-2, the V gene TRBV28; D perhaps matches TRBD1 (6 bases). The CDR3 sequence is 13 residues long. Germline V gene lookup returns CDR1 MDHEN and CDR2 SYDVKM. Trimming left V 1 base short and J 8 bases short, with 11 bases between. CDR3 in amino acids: CASSLSDRSGYTF. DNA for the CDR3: TGTGCCAGCAGTTTATCAGACAGGAGCGGCTACACCTTC.

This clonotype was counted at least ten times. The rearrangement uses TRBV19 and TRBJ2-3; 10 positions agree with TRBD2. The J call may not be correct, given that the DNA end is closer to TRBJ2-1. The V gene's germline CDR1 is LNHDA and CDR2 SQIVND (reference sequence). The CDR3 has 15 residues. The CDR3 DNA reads TGTGCCAGTAGTATGTTAGCGGGAGGTTACAATGAGCAGTTCTTC. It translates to CASSMLAGGYNEQFF.

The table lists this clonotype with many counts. The CDR3 loop reads CASSLSMLTGREQYF. The CDR3 nucleotides are TGTGCCAGCAGTTTGAGTATGTTGACCGGTCGCGAGCAGTACTTC. This chain links TRBV28 with TRBJ2-7; D is ambiguous. CDR1 and CDR2 (germline): MDHEN, SYDVKM. The V end was cut by 3 bases, the J end by 6 bases, with 18 bases between. CDR3 length: 15 residues.

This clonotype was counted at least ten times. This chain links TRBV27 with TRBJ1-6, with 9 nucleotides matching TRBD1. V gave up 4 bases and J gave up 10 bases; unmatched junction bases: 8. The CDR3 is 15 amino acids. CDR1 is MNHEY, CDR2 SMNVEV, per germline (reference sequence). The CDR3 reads CASSSAGTGTSPLHF. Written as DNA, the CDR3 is TGTGCCAGCAGTTCTGCCGGGACAGGGACCTCACCCCTCCACTTT.